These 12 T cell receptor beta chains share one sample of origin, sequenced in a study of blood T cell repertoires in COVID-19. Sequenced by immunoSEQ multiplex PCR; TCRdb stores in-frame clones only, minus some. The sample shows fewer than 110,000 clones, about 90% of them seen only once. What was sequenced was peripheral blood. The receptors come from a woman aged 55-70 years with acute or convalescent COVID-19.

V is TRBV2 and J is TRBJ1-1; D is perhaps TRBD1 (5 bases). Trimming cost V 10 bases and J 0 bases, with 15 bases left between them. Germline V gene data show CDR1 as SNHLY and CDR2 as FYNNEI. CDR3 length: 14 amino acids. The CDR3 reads CATLPGDLNTEAFF. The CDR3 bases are TGTGCCACCCTCCCGGGGGATCTGAACACTGAAGCTTTCTTT.

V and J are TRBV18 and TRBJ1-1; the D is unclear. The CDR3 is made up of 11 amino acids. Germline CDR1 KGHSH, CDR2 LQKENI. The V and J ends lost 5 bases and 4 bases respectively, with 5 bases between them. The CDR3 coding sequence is TGTGCCAGCTCATCTATCACTGAAGCTTTCTTT. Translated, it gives CASSSITEAFF.

CDR3 in DNA: TGTGCCAGCTCAGAGGGACAGATCTACGAGCAGTACTTC. Amino acids: CASSEGQIYEQYF. V gene TRBV18 combines with J gene TRBJ2-7; 7 bases agree with TRBD1. The CDR3 runs to 13 residues. Germline CDR1 KGHSH, CDR2 LQKENI. V gave up 5 bases and J gave up 3 bases; unmatched junction bases: 4. The entire variable domain, with the rest obtained from reference TRBV18 and TRBJ2-7, is as follows: NAGVMQNPRHLVRRRGQEARLRCSPMKGHSHVYWYRQLPEEGLKFMVYLQKENIIDESGMPKERFSAEFPKEGPSILRIQQVVRGDSAAYFCASSEGQIYEQYFGPGTRLTVT.

The CDR3 DNA sequence: TGCAGCGGTGGACAGGATTCTGGAAACACCATATATTTT. Encoded protein: CSGGQDSGNTIYF. V is TRBV29-1 and J is TRBJ1-3, with 7 positions matching TRBD1. Trimming at V came to 7 bases and at J to 1 base, leaving 4 bases not matched to a gene. This CDR3 contains 13 residues. From germline, CDR1 is SQVTM and CDR2 ANQGSEA.

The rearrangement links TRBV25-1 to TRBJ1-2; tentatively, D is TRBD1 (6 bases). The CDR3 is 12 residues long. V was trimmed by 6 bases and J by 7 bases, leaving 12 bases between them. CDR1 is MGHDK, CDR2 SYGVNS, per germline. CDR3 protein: CASRKGTTGYTF. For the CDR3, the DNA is TGTGCCAGCAGGAAGGGGACAACTGGCTACACCTTC.

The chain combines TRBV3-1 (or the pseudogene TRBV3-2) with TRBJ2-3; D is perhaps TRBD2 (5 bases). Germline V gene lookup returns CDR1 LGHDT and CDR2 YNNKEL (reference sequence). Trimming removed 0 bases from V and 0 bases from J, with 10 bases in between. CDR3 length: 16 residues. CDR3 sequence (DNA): TGTGCCAGCAGCCAAGAATGGCGGACTAGCACAGATACGCAGTATTTT. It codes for CASSQEWRTSTDTQYF.

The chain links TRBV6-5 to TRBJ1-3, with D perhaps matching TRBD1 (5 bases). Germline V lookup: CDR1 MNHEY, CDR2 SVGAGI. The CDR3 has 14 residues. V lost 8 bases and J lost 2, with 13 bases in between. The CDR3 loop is CASGATHTGNTIYF. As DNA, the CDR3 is TGTGCCAGCGGGGCGACACACACTGGAAACACCATATATTTT.

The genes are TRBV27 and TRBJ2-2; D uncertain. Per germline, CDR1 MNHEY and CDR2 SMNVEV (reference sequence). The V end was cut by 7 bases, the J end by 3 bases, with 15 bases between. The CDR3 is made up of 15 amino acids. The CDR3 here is CASIPRPLDTGELFF. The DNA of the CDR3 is TGTGCCAGCATCCCGAGGCCTCTGGACACCGGGGAGCTGTTTTTT.

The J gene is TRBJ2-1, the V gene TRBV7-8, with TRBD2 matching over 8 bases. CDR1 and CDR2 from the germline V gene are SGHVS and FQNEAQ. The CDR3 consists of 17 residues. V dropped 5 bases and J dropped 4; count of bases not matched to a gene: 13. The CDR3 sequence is CASSHNAGLAGYNEQFF. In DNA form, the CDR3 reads TGTGCCAGCAGCCATAACGCGGGGCTAGCGGGTTACAATGAGCAGTTCTTC.

CDR3 protein: CSASLTGGGYGYTF. CDR3 nucleotide sequence: TGCAGTGCTAGTCTAACAGGGGGTGGCTATGGCTACACCTTC. This chain uses TRBV20-1 with TRBJ1-2, with 8 bases identical to TRBD1. Germline CDR1 reads DFQATT; CDR2 reads SNEGSKA (reference sequence). J lost 4 bases, V lost 3 bases, and 7 bases had no gene match. The CDR3 sequence is 14 residues long.

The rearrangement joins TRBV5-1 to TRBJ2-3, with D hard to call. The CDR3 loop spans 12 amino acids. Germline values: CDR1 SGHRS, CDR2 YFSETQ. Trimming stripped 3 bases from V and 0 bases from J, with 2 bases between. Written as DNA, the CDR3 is TGCGCCAGCAGCTCGAGCACAGATACGCAGTATTTT. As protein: CASSSSTDTQYF.

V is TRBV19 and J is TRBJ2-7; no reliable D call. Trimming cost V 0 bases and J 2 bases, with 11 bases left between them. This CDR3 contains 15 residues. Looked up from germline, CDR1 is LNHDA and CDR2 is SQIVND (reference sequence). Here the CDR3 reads CASSIDWAYPYEQYV. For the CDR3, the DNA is TGTGCCAGTAGTATAGATTGGGCGTACCCCTACGAGCAGTACGTC.